The table lists the clone carrying this TCR beta chain with many counts. The use of previously described methods and listed TCR primers produced the bulk TCR libraries. TCRdb independently ran MiXCR on the PCR reads; one entry per CDR3 protein. In the table there are about 640,000 distinct CDR3 sequences, 15% to 20% of which are singletons. This sample is part of a study of molecular identifiers for immune sequencing clone quantification. Germline lookup yields CDR1 SGHTA and CDR2 FQGNSA. V lost 9 bases, J lost 4 bases, and 4 bases stayed unmatched. The CDR3 consists of 12 residues. The TCR sequence derives from a human donor in good health. Some libraries in this study had Jurkat cell RNA spiked in. Source material: naive CD8+ T cells from blood, with Jurkat cell RNA spiked in. Subset here: FACS-sorted CD8+CD4-CCR7+CD45RA+ naive T cells. The rearrangement uses TRBV7-2 and TRBJ1-1, with 8 bases fitting TRBD1. CDR3 in amino acids: CASRTGITEAFF. CDR3 in DNA: TGTGCCAGTCGGACAGGGATCACTGAAGCTTTCTTT.